The 5 T cell receptor beta chains listed next were all sequenced from one sample in a study of T-cell reconstitution after alpha-beta-depleted transplantation in children. Preparing the TCRbeta library involved the use of unique molecular identifiers. TCRdb reprocessed the PCR reads with MiXCR, giving one entry per CDR3 protein. Among about 980,000 distinct CDR3 sequences listed, roughly 31% were seen once. The sample consisted of PBMCs, mostly from graft donor cells, taken 360 days after TCRalphabeta/CD19-depleted stem cell transplant. The receptor source for this set is a boy less than two years old who had a stem cell transplant for SCID, so the T cells may come from the graft donor.

The chain joins TRBV29-1 to TRBJ1-5, with D perhaps TRBD1 (5 bases). The CDR3 runs 14 residues. Trimming cost V 8 bases and J 3 bases, with 17 bases left between them. Germline CDR1 SQVTM, CDR2 ANQGSEA. In nucleotides, the CDR3 is TGCAGCCTGGATTTGGACAAGCTCAATCAGCCCCAGCATTTT. As protein: CSLDLDKLNQPQHF.

On this clonotype itself: The junction departs from germline at one end; a sequencing error may be responsible. The genes are TRBV6-1 and TRBJ2-5; 7 bases match TRBD2. CDR1 MNHNS and CDR2 SASEGT come from the germline V gene. The CDR3 length is 16 residues. The CDR3 DNA follows: TGTGTCAGCAGGGACCCGCTTGGGGGGGGCCAAGAGACCCAGTACTTC. Translation: CVSRDPLGGGQETQYF.

V is TRBV5-5 and J is TRBJ2-6; no reliable D call. Germline assignment: CDR1 SGHKS and CDR2 YYEKEE (reference sequence). The CDR3 totals 15 residues. The V gene lost 2 bases and the J gene lost 1 base, with 7 bases spanning the gap. CDR3 region: CASSFWASGANVLTF. The CDR3 DNA reads TGTGCCAGCAGCTTTTGGGCTTCTGGGGCCAACGTCCTGACTTTC.

The rearrangement links TRBV15 to TRBJ2-7, with TRBD1 matching 11 bases. The germline V gene encodes CDR1 LNHNV and CDR2 YYDKDF (reference sequence). CDR3 length: 14 amino acids. V shed 5 bases and J 6 bases; nucleotides not matched to a gene: 6. CDR3 loop: CATSPGTGGFEQYF. CDR3 nucleotides: TGTGCCACCAGCCCCGGGACAGGGGGATTCGAGCAGTACTTC. The entire variable domain, with the rest obtained from reference TRBV15 and TRBJ2-7, is as follows: DAMVIQNPRYQVTQFGKPVTLSCSQTLNHNVMYWYQQKSSQAPKLLFHYYDKDFNNEADTPDNFQSRRPNTSFCFLDIRSPGLGDTAMYLCATSPGTGGFEQYFGPGTRLTVT.

This clonotype was detected a few times. The V gene is TRBV5-1, the J gene TRBJ1-2, with 12 bases aligning to TRBD1. Trimming at V came to 0 bases and at J to 6 bases, leaving 6 bases not matched to a gene. Germline V gene data show CDR1 as SGHRS and CDR2 as YFSETQ. The length of the CDR3 is 16 residues. The CDR3 loop is CASSLGGTGGANGYTF. The CDR3 DNA sequence: TGCGCCAGCAGCTTGGGAGGGACAGGGGGCGCCAATGGCTACACCTTC. Full variable domain (rest looked up from reference TRBV5-1 and TRBJ1-2): KAGVTQTPRYLIKTRGQQVTLSCSPISGHRSVSWYQQTPGQGLQFLFEYFSETQRNKGNFPGRFSGRQFSNSRSEMNVSTLELGDSALYLCASSLGGTGGANGYTFGSGTRLTVV.